Here is one TCR beta chain with its context. Each CDR3 protein gets one entry after TCRdb re-called the RT-PCR reads with MiXCR. The sample gives more than 550,000 distinct CDR3 sequences, approximately 14% of which show up once; around 3.3% is in the top ten. This CDR3 contains 14 residues. Germline assignment: CDR1 DFQATT and CDR2 SNEGSKA (reference sequence). V dropped 1 base and J dropped 2 bases, with 11 bases sitting between them. The sequence derives from a female donor in good health, serving as a healthy control. Sequencing was done on a sample of memory CD4+ T cells from blood. The chain employs TRBV20-1 and TRBJ1-2, with D perhaps TRBD1 (5 bases). CDR3 residues: CSARVVEGNYGYTF. The CDR3 DNA follows: TGCAGTGCTAGAGTTGTTGAGGGGAACTATGGCTACACCTTC.